These 14 T cell receptor beta chains were all obtained from the same sample, sequenced in a study of cytomegalovirus exposure and HLA in healthy donors. PCR used 60 Vbeta primers and 13 Jbeta primers. Sequencing was performed with immunoSEQ multiplex PCR; in TCRdb, only in-frame clones are kept and a portion is missing. The data show roughly 180,000 clones, about 83% seen once. The sample taken for sequencing was PBMCs. The receptor set was obtained from a female donor in good health and CMV-seronegative.

The chain links TRBV5-6 to TRBJ1-1, with D hard to call. This CDR3 is 12 amino acids long. Germline assignment: CDR1 SGHDT and CDR2 YYEEEE. V was pared by 2 bases and J by 8 bases, with 10 bases between. The CDR3: CASSFSFVEAFF. The CDR3 nucleotides are TGTGCCAGCAGCTTTAGCTTTGTGGAAGCTTTCTTT.

V usage is TRBV7-2 and J usage is TRBJ1-3; TRBD1 is a possible D gene (5 bases). CDR1 is SGHTA, CDR2 FQGNSA, per germline. V shed 1 base and J shed 3 bases, with 10 bases lying between them. The CDR3 covers 15 residues. The CDR3 loop is CASSLEGIGGNTIYF. CDR3 nucleotides: TGTGCCAGCAGCTTAGAGGGGATCGGTGGAAACACCATATATTTT. Full variable domain (remainder filled in from reference TRBV7-2 and TRBJ1-3): GAGVSQSPSNKVTEKGKDVELRCDPISGHTALYWYRQSLGQGLEFLIYFQGNSAPDKSGLPSDRFSAERTGGSVSTLTIQRTQQEDSAVYLCASSLEGIGGNTIYFGEGSWLTVV.

V gene TRBV15 combines with J gene TRBJ2-1; 11 bases agree with TRBD1. The J segment lost 7 bases and the V segment lost 7 bases, leaving 9 bases of the junction unmatched. From germline, CDR1 is LNHNV and CDR2 YYDKDF (reference sequence). There are 15 residues in the CDR3. The CDR3 DNA follows: TGTGCCACCAACCCCGGGGGACAGGGGGGGAATGAGCAGTTCTTC. As protein: CATNPGGQGGNEQFF.

The V and J genes are TRBV6-1 and TRBJ2-7, with TRBD2 as a possible D gene (5 bases). Germline CDR1 and CDR2: MNHNS and SASEGT. Between the trimmed V and J ends, which lost 5 bases and 3 bases, there was a span of 14 bases. This CDR3 contains 14 residues. Here the CDR3 DNA reads TGTGCCAGCAGTCTTCGGACTGAAGACTACGAGCAGTACTTC. This sequence encodes CASSLRTEDYEQYF.

In its sample, this clone was seen once. The chain couples TRBV2 to TRBJ2-7; 7 nucleotides match TRBD1. The CDR3 has 16 amino acids. Germline V gives CDR1 SNHLY, CDR2 FYNNEI. Germline trimming cut 4 bases from V and 2 bases from J; bases unmatched to any gene: 11. The CDR3 DNA follows: TGTGCCAGCAGTGCCAGAGACAGGGTCCCCCCCTACGAGCAGTACTTC. Its translation is CASSARDRVPPYEQYF.

The chain couples TRBV10-3 to TRBJ1-6; 7 bases are shared with TRBD1. CDR3 length equals 15 residues. Unmatched junction bases numbered 6, after V lost 4 bases and J lost 6 bases. CDR1 and CDR2 (germline): ENHRY, SYGVKD. The CDR3 protein is CAISGTGAANSPLHF. The CDR3 nucleotides read TGTGCCATCAGTGGAACAGGGGCAGCTAATTCACCCCTCCACTTT.

The chain carries TRBV2 and TRBJ1-6, with a tentative D call TRBD1 (6 bases). Trimming removed 5 bases at V and 0 bases at J, with 17 bases between. The CDR3 spans 18 residues. CDR1 and CDR2 from the germline V gene are SNHLY and FYNNEI. This chain's CDR3 is CASSKNRVVNSYNSPLHF. The CDR3, as DNA: TGTGCCAGCAGTAAAAACAGGGTTGTCAACTCCTATAATTCACCCCTCCACTTT. Variable domain in full (rest from reference TRBV2 and TRBJ1-6): EPEVTQTPSHQVTQMGQEVILRCVPISNHLYFYWYRQILGQKVEFLVSFYNNEISEKSEIFDDQFSVERPDGSNFTLKIRSTKLEDSAMYFCASSKNRVVNSYNSPLHFGNGTRLTVT.

The V call is TRBV5-8, the J call TRBJ1-2, with TRBD1 matching over 7 bases. Germline-derived CDR1 and CDR2 are SGHTS and YDEGEE. The CDR3 runs 15 residues. V shed 4 bases and J 0 bases; nucleotides not matched to a gene: 6. The CDR3 reads CASSLRQGPNYGYTF. In DNA form, the CDR3 reads TGTGCCAGCAGCCTGCGACAGGGTCCTAACTATGGCTACACCTTC.

The V and J genes are TRBV15 and TRBJ2-1; TRBD2 might be the D (5 bases). The germline gives CDR1 LNHNV, CDR2 YYDKDF (reference sequence). V was cut by 0 bases and J by 8 bases, with 14 bases left in between. The CDR3 runs 15 residues. Here the CDR3 reads CATSREAGVSDEQFF. CDR3 in DNA: TGTGCCACCAGCAGAGAGGCGGGCGTCTCGGATGAGCAGTTCTTC.

The chain recombines TRBV5-4 with TRBJ1-2, with TRBD1 as a possible D gene (5 bases). Germline loops: CDR1 SGHNT, CDR2 YYREEE (reference sequence). The CDR3 is made up of 12 amino acids. With 5 bases removed from V and 8 bases from J, the gap between germline ends came to 13 bases. The CDR3 nucleotides read TGTGCCAGCAGGCTAAGCGGGGCGGGCTACACCTTC. The encoded protein is CASRLSGAGYTF.

This clone has only a few counts. The V call is TRBV19, the J call TRBJ2-5; 10 bases match TRBD2. J was trimmed by 0 bases and V by 3 bases; bases with no gene match: 4. Germline assignment: CDR1 LNHDA and CDR2 SQIVND (reference sequence). The CDR3 length is 16 residues. The CDR3 here is CASSMWTSGYQETQYF. CDR3 nucleotide sequence: TGTGCCAGTAGTATGTGGACTAGCGGTTACCAAGAGACCCAGTACTTC.

The chain joins TRBV6-1 to TRBJ1-1, with TRBD1 matching 7 bases. Germline V lookup: CDR1 MNHNS, CDR2 SASEGT. The CDR3 covers 14 residues. Unmatched junction bases numbered 5, after V lost 2 bases and J lost 5 bases. The CDR3 nucleotides are TGTGCCAGCAGTGAACTACAGGGGAGGACTGAAGCTTTCTTT. This translates into CASSELQGRTEAFF.

CDR3 amino acids: CASSLGSPLAGANEQFF. Here the CDR3 DNA reads TGTGCCAGCAGCTTAGGGTCGCCGCTAGCGGGAGCCAATGAGCAGTTCTTC. The chain couples TRBV7-6 to TRBJ2-1; 10 bases are a match to TRBD2. The CDR3 has 17 residues. The V gene end was trimmed by 1 base and the J gene end by 6 bases; junction bases not matched to a gene: 9. In germline, CDR1 is SGHVS, CDR2 FNYEAQ.

This sequence joins TRBV19 and TRBJ2-7; possible D gene TRBD2, 5 bases. V was shortened by 3 bases and J by 2 bases, with 11 bases between the two germline ends. Germline V lookup: CDR1 LNHDA, CDR2 SQIVND (reference sequence). The CDR3 sequence is 14 residues long. The CDR3 here is CASSITRQTYEQYF. The CDR3 DNA reads as TGTGCCAGTAGTATCACTAGGCAGACCTACGAGCAGTACTTC. Looking up the rest from reference TRBV19 and TRBJ2-7 gives the full variable domain: DGGITQSPKYLFRKEGQNVTLSCEQNLNHDAMYWYRQDPGQGLRLIYYSQIVNDFQKGDIAEGYSVSREKKESFPLTVTSAQKNPTAFYLCASSITRQTYEQYFGPGTRLTVT.